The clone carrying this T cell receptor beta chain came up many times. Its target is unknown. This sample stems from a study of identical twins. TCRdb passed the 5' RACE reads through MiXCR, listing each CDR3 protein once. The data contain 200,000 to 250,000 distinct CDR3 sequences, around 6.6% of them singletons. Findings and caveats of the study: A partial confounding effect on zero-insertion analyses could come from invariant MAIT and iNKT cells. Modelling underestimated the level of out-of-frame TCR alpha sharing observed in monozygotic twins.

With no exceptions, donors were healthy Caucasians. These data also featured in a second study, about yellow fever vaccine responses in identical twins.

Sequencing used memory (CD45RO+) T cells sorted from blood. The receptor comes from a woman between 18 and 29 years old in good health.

CDR3 region: CSAGGGDSPLHF. CDR3 bases: TGCAGTGCTGGGGGCGGGGATTCACCCCTCCACTTT. The chain is built from TRBV20-1 and TRBJ1-6, with D maybe TRBD1 (6 bases). The V end lost 5 bases, the J end lost 8 bases, and 10 bases lay between the germline ends. This CDR3 region has 12 residues. Germline V gene lookup returns CDR1 DFQATT and CDR2 SNEGSKA (reference sequence).